Only a few counts were recorded for the clone carrying this TCR beta chain. Its cognate antigen is unknown. Trimming removed 7 bases from V and 3 bases from J; junction bases left unmatched: 2. In germline, CDR1 is SNHLY, CDR2 FYNNEI. The CDR3 loop spans 14 amino acids. This specimen comes from a study of T-cell memory formation after mild COVID-19. Study-wide results and caveats: Within pre-infection memory, some responding clones were found, suggesting cross-reactive memory joined.

A single record per CDR3 protein comes from TCRdb applying MiXCR to the 5' RACE reads. Among hundreds of thousands of distinct CDR3 sequences listed, about 16% were seen once. The sequenced sample consisted of PBMCs or a T cell subset sorted from them (not recorded which). V gene TRBV2 combines with J gene TRBJ2-1; 11 nucleotides agree with TRBD2. This receptor was identified in a man younger than 35 who had mild COVID-19 (a few samples of this study predate the infection). Cell type and time point are not known. In DNA form, the CDR3 reads TGTGCCAGCACGACTAGCGGGGACTACAATGAGCAGTTCTTC. As protein: CASTTSGDYNEQFF.